Sequencing of this TCR beta chain was carried out in a study of blood T cells in healthy people across ages. A second PCR of roughly 7 to 11 cycles used a sample-barcoded 5' primer and a J-beta primer mix. TCRdb called the 5' RACE reads again in MiXCR, with one record for every CDR3 protein. The table records roughly 2 million distinct CDR3 sequences, about 50% of them present only once. The CDR3 spans 14 residues. V lost 2 bases and J lost 4, with 12 bases in between. The germline V gene has CDR1 MNHEY and CDR2 SVGEGT. Sequencing used blood. This clonotype was obtained from a woman between 40 and 55 years old in good health. The chain uses TRBV6-2 or TRBV6-3 and TRBJ2-7, with D possibly TRBD1 on 6 matching bases. The CDR3 is CASSYPGAGYEQYF. In DNA form, the CDR3 reads TGTGCCAGCAGTTACCCAGGGGCTGGGTACGAGCAGTACTTC.